What follows are 18 T cell receptor beta chains derived from one specimen sequenced in a study of blood T cell repertoires in COVID-19. Using immunoSEQ multiplex PCR, the repertoire was profiled, and TCRdb retains in-frame clones only, with some absent. This table has about 250,000 clones, roughly nine tenths appearing once. The sample consisted of PBMCs or T cells enriched from blood (not recorded which). Receptors were obtained from a young woman who had recovered from COVID-19.

CDR3 sequence: CASSSRAYNEQFF. The CDR3 DNA is TGTGCCAGCAGCTCCAGGGCCTACAATGAGCAGTTCTTC. This chain connects TRBV7-3 to TRBJ2-1, with D possibly being TRBD1 (5 bases). V was clipped by 4 bases and J by 2 bases, with 6 bases between them. The CDR3 loop spans 13 amino acids. Germline loops: CDR1 SGHTA, CDR2 FQGTGA. Using reference TRBV7-3 and TRBJ2-1 for the parts outside the CDR3, the full variable domain is GAGVSQTPSNKVTEKGKYVELRCDPISGHTALYWYRQSLGQGPEFLIYFQGTGAADDSGLPNDRFFAVRPEGSVSTLKIQRTERGDSAVYLCASSSRAYNEQFFGPGTRLTVL.

The V and J genes are TRBV2 and TRBJ2-3, with 7 bases identical to TRBD1. Germline loops: CDR1 SNHLY, CDR2 FYNNEI. V gave up 5 bases and J gave up 2 bases; unmatched junction bases: 7. The CDR3 has 15 residues. As DNA, the CDR3 is TGTGCCAGCAGTACTCAAACAGGGGACACAGATACGCAGTATTTT. Its translation: CASSTQTGDTDTQYF. Looking up the rest from reference TRBV2 and TRBJ2-3 gives the full variable domain: EPEVTQTPSHQVTQMGQEVILRCVPISNHLYFYWYRQILGQKVEFLVSFYNNEISEKSEIFDDQFSVERPDGSNFTLKIRSTKLEDSAMYFCASSTQTGDTDTQYFGPGTRLTVL.

V and J are TRBV30 and TRBJ2-7, with D tentatively TRBD2 (6 bases). The V end was cut by 4 bases, the J end by 2 bases, with 12 bases between. CDR3 length: 13 amino acids. Looked up from germline, CDR1 is GTSNPN and CDR2 is SVGIG (reference sequence). CDR3 amino acids: CAWTPGVAYEQYF. The DNA for the CDR3 is TGTGCCTGGACCCCGGGGGTTGCCTACGAGCAGTACTTC.

J is TRBJ1-5 and V is TRBV2; 7 bases fit TRBD1. The junction had 4 bases not matched to a gene; V was cut back by 9 bases and J by 2 bases. The germline CDR1 and CDR2 sequences are SNHLY and FYNNEI. The CDR3 length is 13 residues. The CDR3 protein is CASTGDRNQPQHF. CDR3 nucleotide sequence: TGTGCCAGTACAGGGGATCGCAATCAGCCCCAGCATTTT.

The chain uses TRBV6-1 and TRBJ1-5; D unresolved. The V end lost 2 bases, the J end lost 3 bases, and 11 bases lay between the germline ends. Germline values: CDR1 MNHNS, CDR2 SASEGT. The length of the CDR3 is 15 residues. The CDR3 reads CASSETRGYNQPQHF. Written as DNA, the CDR3 is TGTGCCAGCAGTGAAACCCGAGGGTACAATCAGCCCCAGCATTTT.

The chain carries TRBV3-1 (or the pseudogene TRBV3-2) and TRBJ1-2; 10 bases agree with TRBD1. V lost 4 bases and J lost 4; bases outside the gene matches: 6. Germline V gives CDR1 LGHDT, CDR2 YNNKEL (reference sequence). The CDR3 runs 15 residues. The CDR3 DNA reads as TGTGCCAGCAGCCGAAGGACAGGGGGAATCTATGGCTACACCTTC. It yields the protein CASSRRTGGIYGYTF.

The table lists this clone with a count of one. The chain employs TRBV6-5 and TRBJ1-1, with D tentatively TRBD1 (6 bases). Germline-derived CDR1 and CDR2 are MNHEY and SVGAGI. The V end lost 4 bases, the J end lost 7 bases, and 13 bases lay between the germline ends. This CDR3 is built from 13 residues. In DNA form, the CDR3 reads TGTGCCAGCAGTTTCAGGGACACCTATGAAGCTTTCTTT. Translated, it gives CASSFRDTYEAFF.

The chain carries TRBV7-2 and TRBJ2-1; 12 nucleotides align to TRBD2. J gave up 7 bases and V 0 bases, and 7 bases lay outside the gene matches. This CDR3 spans 17 amino acids. CDR1 is SGHTA, CDR2 FQGNSA, per germline. CDR3 nucleotides: TGTGCCAGCAGCTTAGCTCCCCTAGCGGGGGGGCAAAATGAGCAGTTCTTC. Protein product: CASSLAPLAGGQNEQFF. Complete variable domain (other parts from reference TRBV7-2 and TRBJ2-1): GAGVSQSPSNKVTEKGKDVELRCDPISGHTALYWYRQSLGQGLEFLIYFQGNSAPDKSGLPSDRFSAERTGGSVSTLTIQRTQQEDSAVYLCASSLAPLAGGQNEQFFGPGTRLTVL.

V is TRBV10-3 and J is TRBJ2-3; 7 bases align to TRBD2. The V segment lost 6 bases and the J segment 5 bases; nucleotides outside the gene matches: 5. Germline CDR1 reads ENHRY; CDR2 reads SYGVKD. This CDR3 spans 13 amino acids. The CDR3 DNA reads TGTGCCATCAGAAGCGGGGTCCGAGATACGCAGTATTTT. It translates to CAIRSGVRDTQYF.

This sequence joins TRBV29-1 and TRBJ2-7, with 8 positions matching TRBD2. The J segment lost 2 bases and the V segment lost 4 bases, leaving 4 bases of the junction unmatched. The CDR3 consists of 13 residues. Per the germline V gene, CDR1 is SQVTM and CDR2 is ANQGSEA. CDR3 DNA sequence: TGCAGCGTTGTACTAGCGGCAACCTACGAGCAGTACTTC. Translation gives CSVVLAATYEQYF.

The chain combines TRBV15 with TRBJ1-2, with D maybe TRBD1 (6 bases). With 0 bases removed from V and 8 bases from J, the gap between germline ends came to 16 bases. Germline V gene sequence: CDR1 LNHNV, CDR2 YYDKDF (reference sequence). The CDR3 totals 15 residues. As DNA, the CDR3 is TGTGCCACCAGCAGAGAGGGTGAGGCAGGGGACGGCTACACCTTC. It codes for CATSREGEAGDGYTF.

This chain links TRBV28 with TRBJ2-7, with TRBD1 as a possible D gene (6 bases). V shed 3 bases and J shed 6 bases, with 15 bases lying between them. The CDR3 has 14 amino acids. In germline, CDR1 is MDHEN, CDR2 SYDVKM. The CDR3 is CASSLGAVGSEQYF. As DNA, the CDR3 is TGTGCCAGCAGTTTGGGGGCAGTTGGGAGCGAGCAGTACTTC.

This clone was counted only a few times. V and J are TRBV5-6 and TRBJ2-7; maybe TRBD2 (6 bases). This CDR3 is 14 amino acids long. Germline V gene lookup returns CDR1 SGHDT and CDR2 YYEEEE. Trimming took off 4 bases at V and 6 bases at J, with 17 bases between the two ends. CDR3 in amino acids: CASSLVGVGGEQYF. The CDR3 DNA sequence: TGTGCCAGCAGCCTTGTAGGGGTGGGAGGCGAGCAGTACTTC.

This clone has just one count. The chain is built from TRBV19 and TRBJ1-2; 8 nucleotides agree with TRBD1. V dropped 3 bases and J dropped 3; count of bases not matched to a gene: 3. Germline values: CDR1 LNHDA, CDR2 SQIVND (reference sequence). The CDR3 has 14 amino acids. This CDR3 is CASSIQDRDYGYTF. The CDR3 DNA sequence: TGTGCCAGTAGTATCCAGGACAGGGACTATGGCTACACCTTC.

The V gene is TRBV10-3, the J gene TRBJ2-7, with 7 positions matching TRBD1. Germline-derived CDR1 and CDR2 are ENHRY and SYGVKD. The CDR3 is made up of 13 amino acids. Trimming removed 6 bases from V and 4 bases from J; junction bases left unmatched: 6. The DNA of the CDR3 is TGTGCCATCAGCGAAACAGGGGTTTACGAGCAGTACTTC. Its protein is CAISETGVYEQYF.

The rearrangement joins TRBV7-9 to TRBJ1-2, with TRBD1 matching over 9 bases. The V segment lost 5 bases and the J segment 4 bases; nucleotides outside the gene matches: 8. The CDR3 is made up of 15 amino acids. The germline V gene has CDR1 SEHNR and CDR2 FQNEAQ (reference sequence). This CDR3 reads CASSDIGQGTYGYTF. As DNA, the CDR3 is TGTGCCAGCAGCGATATTGGACAGGGGACCTATGGCTACACCTTC.

The rearrangement joins TRBV7-9 to TRBJ1-5; no firm D call. The CDR3 consists of 12 residues. Trimming stripped 1 base from V and 7 bases from J, with 5 bases between. Looked up from germline, CDR1 is SEHNR and CDR2 is FQNEAQ (reference sequence). The CDR3 loop reads CASSLDLQPQHF. The CDR3 nucleotides read TGTGCCAGCAGCTTAGATCTACAGCCCCAGCATTTT.

The chain combines TRBV5-1 with TRBJ2-3, with TRBD2 matching over 11 bases. Germline lookup yields CDR1 SGHRS and CDR2 YFSETQ. With 0 bases clipped from V and 14 bases from J, the junction kept 8 bases outside the gene matches. CDR3 size: 14 residues. CDR3 coding DNA: TGCGCCAGCAGCTTGGCGGCTAGCGGGGGGCCGTTGTATTTT. Translating gives CASSLAASGGPLYF. Looking up the rest from reference TRBV5-1 and TRBJ2-3 gives the full variable domain: KAGVTQTPRYLIKTRGQQVTLSCSPISGHRSVSWYQQTPGQGLQFLFEYFSETQRNKGNFPGRFSGRQFSNSRSEMNVSTLELGDSALYLCASSLAASGGPLYFGPGTRLTVL.